Each of the 22 T cell receptor beta chains below was sequenced from the same sample in a study of T cells in tumors after PD-1 blockade. Assay used: immunoSEQ multiplex PCR; TCRdb lists only in-frame clones, some missing. Counted here are 20,000 to 30,000 clones, roughly 85% occurring once; the ten biggest clones make up approximately 12%. The sequences come from PBMCs, collected after anti-PD-1 treatment. These receptors were collected from a human donor with basal cell carcinoma.

The chain links TRBV7-9 to TRBJ2-7; 7 bases match TRBD1. V shed 5 bases and J 1 base; nucleotides not matched to a gene: 5. The CDR3 extends over 14 amino acids. Germline lookup yields CDR1 SEHNR and CDR2 FQNEAQ (reference sequence). CDR3 amino acids: CASSLKDRSYEQYF. CDR3 bases: TGTGCCAGCAGCCTGAAGGACAGGTCCTACGAGCAGTACTTC.

This sequence joins TRBV14 and TRBJ1-1, with a possible D match to TRBD1 (5 bases). Germline-derived CDR1 and CDR2 are SGHDN and FVKESK. Trimming removed 2 bases from V and 10 bases from J, with 14 bases in between. The CDR3 runs to 13 residues. The DNA of the CDR3 is TGTGCCAGCAGCCAACAAGGGACGTCCGGAGCTTTCTTT. Its protein is CASSQQGTSGAFF.

V is TRBV15 and J is TRBJ1-5; D unresolved. V lost 0 bases to trimming and J lost 3 bases, with 12 bases between them. The CDR3 covers 16 residues. Per the germline V gene, CDR1 is LNHNV and CDR2 is YYDKDF (reference sequence). The CDR3 is CATSRDSPSFNQPQHF. In nucleotides, the CDR3 is TGTGCCACCAGCAGAGATTCGCCTTCCTTCAATCAGCCCCAGCATTTT.

The rearrangement uses TRBV11-3 and TRBJ2-1; weak D call: TRBD2 (6 bases). Trimming left V 5 bases short and J 0 bases short, with 11 bases between. The CDR3 spans 15 residues. Germline CDR1 SGHNT, CDR2 YENEEA. This CDR3 is CASSPLASSYNEQFF. In DNA form, the CDR3 reads TGTGCCAGCAGCCCTCTAGCGAGCTCCTACAATGAGCAGTTCTTC.

The chain joins TRBV11-3 to TRBJ2-7; D perhaps matches TRBD1 (6 bases). V lost 5 bases to trimming and J lost 1 base, with 12 bases between them. This CDR3 is built from 14 residues. The germline CDR1 and CDR2 sequences are SGHNT and YENEEA. The CDR3 region is CASSPTGTSYEQYF. The CDR3 nucleotides read TGTGCCAGCAGCCCAACCGGGACATCCTACGAGCAGTACTTC.

J is TRBJ2-4 and V is TRBV19, with 9 bases that match TRBD1. This CDR3 is 16 amino acids long. Germline CDR1 and CDR2: LNHDA and SQIVND (reference sequence). V lost 3 bases and J lost 0; bases outside the gene matches: 3. CDR3 DNA sequence: TGTGCCAGTAGTATGGGACAGGGCCTAGCCAAAAACATTCAGTACTTC. It specifies CASSMGQGLAKNIQYF.

J is TRBJ1-1 and V is TRBV30; 9 bases are a match to TRBD1. CDR1 and CDR2 (germline): GTSNPN, SVGIG (reference sequence). The CDR3 sequence is 14 residues long. V trimming: 3 bases; J trimming: 8 bases; junction bases outside the gene matches: 10. The CDR3 bases are TGTGCCTGGAGGACAATTGGGGGACAGGGCGAAGCTTTCTTT. This translates into CAWRTIGGQGEAFF.

CDR3 DNA: TGCGCCAGCAGCTTAGGGACAGTAAGAGACGAGCAGTACTTC. It specifies CASSLGTVRDEQYF. The rearrangement links TRBV5-1 to TRBJ2-7; 7 bases agree with TRBD1. The junction had 7 bases not matched to a gene; V was cut back by 2 bases and J by 5 bases. This CDR3 contains 14 residues. CDR1 and CDR2 from the germline V gene are SGHRS and YFSETQ.

The chain carries TRBV7-9 and TRBJ2-3; TRBD1 agrees at 7 bases. The J segment lost 2 bases and the V segment lost 4 bases, leaving 9 bases of the junction unmatched. CDR1 and CDR2 (germline): SEHNR, FQNEAQ (reference sequence). CDR3 length: 16 amino acids. CDR3 sequence reads: CASSSLKGANTDTQYF. DNA for the CDR3: TGTGCCAGCAGCTCCCTTAAGGGGGCCAACACAGATACGCAGTATTTT. Together with reference TRBV7-9 and TRBJ2-3, the CDR3 gives the full variable domain: DTGVSQNPRHKITKRGQNVTFRCDPISEHNRLYWYRQTLGQGPEFLTYFQNEAQLEKSRLLSDRFSAERPKGSFSTLEIQRTEQGDSAMYLCASSSLKGANTDTQYFGPGTRLTVL.

This clone was seen more than once but under ten times. V is TRBV29-1 and J is TRBJ2-1, with D uncertain. The germline CDR1 and CDR2 sequences are SQVTM and ANQGSEA. This CDR3 contains 10 residues. Trimming removed 3 bases at V and 7 bases at J, with 4 bases between. CDR3 amino acids: CSVDHNEQFF. The CDR3 coding sequence is TGCAGCGTTGACCATAATGAGCAGTTCTTC.

The CDR3 protein is CASSYSREAFF. The CDR3 bases are TGTGCCAGCAGTTACTCGAGAGAAGCTTTCTTT. The chain is built from TRBV6-2 or TRBV6-3 and TRBJ1-1; the D is unclear. CDR3 size: 11 residues. The germline gives CDR1 MNHEY, CDR2 SVGEGT. Trimming shortened V by 0 bases and J by 8 bases, and 4 bases separated the two germline ends.

V is TRBV30 and J is TRBJ1-1; tentative D call: TRBD1 (5 bases). Germline CDR1 and CDR2: GTSNPN and SVGIG (reference sequence). Trimming left V 1 base short and J 0 bases short, with 24 bases between. This CDR3 spans 19 amino acids. CDR3 sequence (DNA): TGTGCCTGGAGTGCCCCCCTGGGGAGCAGGGCACTAATGAACACTGAAGCTTTCTTT. The encoded protein is CAWSAPLGSRALMNTEAFF.

The chain employs TRBV2 and TRBJ1-6, with D unresolved. The CDR3 consists of 12 residues. V lost 4 bases and J lost 13, with 11 bases in between. The germline gives CDR1 SNHLY, CDR2 FYNNEI. This CDR3 reads CASSGSMAPLHF. The CDR3, as DNA: TGTGCCAGCAGTGGCTCTATGGCGCCCCTCCACTTT. Together with reference TRBV2 and TRBJ1-6, the CDR3 gives the full variable domain: EPEVTQTPSHQVTQMGQEVILRCVPISNHLYFYWYRQILGQKVEFLVSFYNNEISEKSEIFDDQFSVERPDGSNFTLKIRSTKLEDSAMYFCASSGSMAPLHFGNGTRLTVT.

The chain employs TRBV9 and TRBJ2-2, with no clear D. Trimming cost V 0 bases and J 4 bases, with 7 bases left between them. Germline lookup yields CDR1 SGDLS and CDR2 YYNGEE. This CDR3 has 14 residues. Written as DNA, the CDR3 is TGTGCCAGCAGCGTAGGGGTAGGCACCGGGGAGCTGTTTTTT. Translated, it gives CASSVGVGTGELFF.

This chain connects TRBV5-1 to TRBJ1-6; TRBD1 aligns across 7 bases. Germline CDR1 is SGHRS and CDR2 is YFSETQ. The junction had 7 bases not matched to a gene; V was cut back by 4 bases and J by 9 bases. This CDR3 region has 14 residues. The CDR3 DNA reads as TGCGCCAGCAGCCCGGGACAGAGGTTTTCACCCCTCCACTTT. Translating it yields CASSPGQRFSPLHF.

A few counts support this clone. V and J are TRBV5-5 and TRBJ1-2; 9 bases are a match to TRBD1. CDR1 and CDR2 from the germline V gene are SGHKS and YYEKEE (reference sequence). The ends lost 3 bases at V and 3 bases at J; junction bases unmatched: 15. The CDR3 loop spans 18 amino acids. As DNA, the CDR3 is TGTGCCAGCAGCTCAATACACCGGGACAGGGTAGTGGACTATGGCTACACCTTC. Translating it yields CASSSIHRDRVVDYGYTF.

The chain is built from TRBV2 and TRBJ2-2; 8 bases match TRBD1. Trimming cost V 11 bases and J 7 bases; bases outside gene matches: 9. Germline values: CDR1 SNHLY, CDR2 FYNNEI. This CDR3 is built from 13 residues. CDR3 region: CAGRQGASGELFF. The CDR3 coding sequence is TGTGCCGGGCGGCAGGGGGCGAGCGGGGAGCTGTTTTTT.

The chain combines TRBV5-1 with TRBJ2-7, with D uncertain. The germline gives CDR1 SGHRS, CDR2 YFSETQ. There are 15 residues in the CDR3. The ends were cut back, 0 bases at V and 0 bases at J, with 10 bases in the middle. CDR3 region: CASSLGVGSSYEQYF. CDR3 sequence (DNA): TGCGCCAGCAGCTTGGGTGTGGGAAGCTCCTACGAGCAGTACTTC.

CDR3: CASRFLGGGELFF. The CDR3 DNA follows: TGTGCCAGCAGATTCCTAGGGGGCGGGGAGCTGTTTTTT. This chain links TRBV12-3 or TRBV12-4 with TRBJ2-2; the D gene is possibly TRBD1 (6 bases). This CDR3 has 13 residues. V lost 6 bases and J 7 bases, leaving 12 bases between the germline ends.

This rearrangement joins TRBV4-1 to TRBJ2-6, with TRBD1 identical over 9 bases. CDR3 length: 17 amino acids. J lost 5 bases, V lost 0 bases, and 5 bases had no gene match. Germline CDR1 is MGHRA and CDR2 is YSYEKL. The CDR3 here is CASSQDPGTGWANVLTF. CDR3 bases: TGCGCCAGCAGCCAAGATCCGGGGACAGGGTGGGCCAACGTCCTGACTTTC.

The chain joins TRBV7-9 to TRBJ1-6; 7 bases are a match to TRBD1. Trimming removed 7 bases from V and 10 bases from J; junction bases left unmatched: 7. The germline CDR1 and CDR2 sequences are SEHNR and FQNEAQ (reference sequence). This CDR3 region has 13 residues. The CDR3 is CASTGGLGSPLHF. The CDR3 DNA follows: TGTGCCAGCACAGGGGGGCTCGGCTCACCCCTCCACTTT. Full variable domain (missing parts from reference TRBV7-9 and TRBJ1-6): DTGVSQNPRHKITKRGQNVTFRCDPISEHNRLYWYRQTLGQGPEFLTYFQNEAQLEKSRLLSDRFSAERPKGSFSTLEIQRTEQGDSAMYLCASTGGLGSPLHFGNGTRLTVT.

The gene calls are TRBV2 and TRBJ1-3; 8 bases are a match to TRBD1. V shed 5 bases, J shed 0 bases, and the junction held 12 bases outside the gene matches. The germline V gene encodes CDR1 SNHLY and CDR2 FYNNEI. The CDR3 covers 18 residues. The CDR3 DNA reads as TGTGCCAGCAGTCGACGGACAGGGCCCCTCTTCTCTGGAAACACCATATATTTT. This encodes CASSRRTGPLFSGNTIYF.